A single sample is the source of the 28 T cell receptor beta chains below, sequenced in a study of blood T cell repertoires in COVID-19. Some clones are missing from TCRdb's copy, which holds only in-frame ones; the method was immunoSEQ multiplex PCR. This table has tens of thousands of clones, 88% appearing once. Source material: peripheral blood. These receptors were taken from a man in his forties or fifties with active COVID-19.

The rearrangement joins TRBV19 to TRBJ2-7; 13 bases agree with TRBD2. Germline V gene data show CDR1 as LNHDA and CDR2 as SQIVND (reference sequence). The CDR3 runs to 15 residues. V shed 6 bases and J 4 bases; nucleotides not matched to a gene: 6. CDR3 coding DNA: TGTGCCAGTAGCTGGACTAGCGGGGGAGGTTACGAGCAGTACTTC. Translation: CASSWTSGGGYEQYF.

The chain uses TRBV12-3 or TRBV12-4 and TRBJ2-7; D possibly corresponds to TRBD1 (5 bases). V lost 7 bases, J lost 7 bases, and 17 bases lay in between. The CDR3 covers 13 residues. CDR3 bases: TGTGCCAGCAAAGGGGAAACCTACGTGGAGCAGTACTTC. The encoded protein is CASKGETYVEQYF.

The rearrangement joins TRBV6-5 to TRBJ1-1; D remains unclear. Germline CDR1 and CDR2: MNHEY and SVGAGI. V dropped 7 bases and J dropped 7 bases, with 16 bases sitting between them. This CDR3 spans 13 amino acids. CDR3 sequence: CASMVKQRGEAFF. In DNA form, the CDR3 reads TGTGCCAGCATGGTGAAACAACGCGGTGAAGCTTTCTTT.

Within the sample, this clone is medium-sized. The genes are TRBV2 and TRBJ1-6; the match to TRBD1 covers 9 bases. Losses at the gene ends were 10 bases for V and 7 bases for J; bases not matched to a gene: 5. The germline V gene has CDR1 SNHLY and CDR2 FYNNEI. The CDR3 contains 13 residues. The CDR3 region is CATRTGENSPLHF. CDR3 nucleotide sequence: TGTGCCACACGGACAGGGGAAAATTCACCCCTCCACTTT. Full variable domain (rest looked up from reference TRBV2 and TRBJ1-6): EPEVTQTPSHQVTQMGQEVILRCVPISNHLYFYWYRQILGQKVEFLVSFYNNEISEKSEIFDDQFSVERPDGSNFTLKIRSTKLEDSAMYFCATRTGENSPLHFGNGTRLTVT.

This sequence joins TRBV5-6 and TRBJ2-5, with 7 bases that match TRBD1. The CDR3 length is 13 residues. CDR1 and CDR2 from the germline V gene are SGHDT and YYEEEE. V lost 4 bases to trimming and J lost 3 bases; unmatched junction nucleotides: 3. This chain's CDR3 is CASSKGAKETQYF. DNA of the CDR3: TGTGCCAGCAGCAAGGGGGCTAAAGAGACCCAGTACTTC.

The CDR3 sequence: CASSPQGAWTGELFF. The CDR3 DNA sequence: TGTGCCAGCAGTCCGCAGGGGGCGTGGACCGGGGAGCTGTTTTTT. The chain is built from TRBV28 and TRBJ2-2, with TRBD1 identical over 8 bases. Losses at the gene ends were 5 bases for V and 5 bases for J; bases not matched to a gene: 7. The V gene's germline CDR1 is MDHEN and CDR2 SYDVKM. The CDR3 loop spans 15 amino acids.

The V gene is TRBV25-1, the J gene TRBJ1-4; 7 bases match TRBD1. The CDR3 covers 16 residues. The V segment lost 4 bases and the J segment 3 bases; nucleotides outside the gene matches: 8. Germline V gene sequence: CDR1 MGHDK, CDR2 SYGVNS. As DNA, the CDR3 is TGTGCCAGCAGTGCCGCCACAGGGGCGGCTAATGAAAAACTGTTTTTT. It translates to CASSAATGAANEKLFF. Variable domain in full (rest from reference TRBV25-1 and TRBJ1-4): EADIYQTPRYLVIGTGKKITLECSQTMGHDKMYWYQQDPGMELHLIHYSYGVNSTEKGDLSSESTVSRIRTEHFPLTLESARPSHTSQYLCASSAATGAANEKLFFGSGTQLSVL.

The chain joins TRBV5-1 to TRBJ2-1, with 7 bases matching TRBD1. The V gene's germline CDR1 is SGHRS and CDR2 YFSETQ. The CDR3 sequence is 12 residues long. V lost 6 bases, J lost 6 bases, and 3 bases stayed unmatched. The CDR3 protein is CASNRDSNEQFF. The CDR3 DNA is TGCGCCAGCAACCGGGACAGCAATGAGCAGTTCTTC.

V and J are TRBV29-1 and TRBJ2-5; possibly TRBD2 for D (6 bases). Per germline, CDR1 SQVTM and CDR2 ANQGSEA. The CDR3 length is 14 residues. Trimming cost V 0 bases and J 5 bases, with 13 bases left between them. This CDR3 is CSVEDLGAGETQYF. In DNA form, the CDR3 reads TGCAGCGTTGAAGATCTCGGGGCGGGGGAGACCCAGTACTTC.

The genes are TRBV5-1 and TRBJ1-2; TRBD1 agrees at 9 bases. Trimming removed 0 bases from V and 6 bases from J; junction bases left unmatched: 6. CDR1 SGHRS and CDR2 YFSETQ come from the germline V gene. The length of the CDR3 is 15 residues. The CDR3 loop is CASSLEGQGRHGYTF. CDR3 DNA: TGCGCCAGCAGCTTGGAAGGACAGGGGCGCCATGGCTACACCTTC.

The V gene is TRBV12-5, the J gene TRBJ2-5; tentative D call: TRBD1 (6 bases). CDR1 and CDR2 from the germline V gene are LGHNT and FRNRAP. The CDR3 consists of 14 residues. Trimming shortened V by 10 bases and J by 5 bases, and 20 bases separated the two germline ends. CDR3 amino acids: CATAARGDGETQYF. For the CDR3, the DNA is TGTGCTACCGCGGCCAGGGGAGATGGGGAGACCCAGTACTTC. The full variable domain, in which reference TRBV12-5 and TRBJ2-5 provide the parts outside the CDR3, is DARVTQTPRHKVTEMGQEVTMRCQPILGHNTVFWYRQTMMQGLELLAYFRNRAPLDDSGMPKDRFSAEMPDATLATLKIQPSEPRDSAVYFCATAARGDGETQYFGPGTRLLVL.

The gene calls are TRBV5-4 and TRBJ2-3; 8 nucleotides agree with TRBD2. The CDR3 is 16 residues long. The V gene end was trimmed by 2 bases and the J gene end by 0 bases; junction bases not matched to a gene: 5. Germline-derived CDR1 and CDR2 are SGHNT and YYREEE (reference sequence). DNA of the CDR3: TGTGCCAGCAGCTTTCGGACTAGCTCTAGCACAGATACGCAGTATTTT. It is translated as CASSFRTSSSTDTQYF.

This chain links TRBV6-1 with TRBJ1-2; no firm D call. CDR1 and CDR2 from the germline V gene are MNHNS and SASEGT. V was pared by 2 bases and J by 8 bases, with 9 bases between. This CDR3 region has 12 residues. As DNA, the CDR3 is TGTGCCAGCAGTGAACTTTTAGAAGGCTACACCTTC. Amino acid sequence: CASSELLEGYTF.

J is TRBJ2-7 and V is TRBV6-1; TRBD1 matches 9 bases. CDR1 is MNHNS and CDR2 is SASEGT in the germline V gene. CDR3 size: 16 residues. Germline trimming cut 3 bases from V and 2 bases from J; bases unmatched to any gene: 8. The chain's CDR3 is CASSDLGTGWTYEQYF. CDR3 in DNA: TGTGCCAGCAGTGATCTGGGGACAGGGTGGACCTACGAGCAGTACTTC.

This clone occurred a few times. The V and J genes are TRBV29-1 and TRBJ2-2; 8 bases map to TRBD1. The CDR3 runs 14 residues. The trim removed 6 bases at V and 2 bases at J, leaving 5 bases unmatched. CDR1 SQVTM and CDR2 ANQGSEA come from the germline V gene. CDR3 DNA sequence: TGCAGCGTCGGGGACAGGAGCAACACCGGGGAGCTGTTTTTT. It is translated as CSVGDRSNTGELFF.

V is TRBV4-1 and J is TRBJ2-2; TRBD1 matches 7 bases. Germline CDR1 MGHRA, CDR2 YSYEKL. This CDR3 region has 17 residues. J lost 3 bases, V lost 0 bases, and 7 bases had no gene match. CDR3 sequence (DNA): TGCGCCAGCAGCCAAGATCCCCCAGGGGGTTACACCGGGGAGCTGTTTTTT. Its protein is CASSQDPPGGYTGELFF.

The chain employs TRBV3-1 (or the pseudogene TRBV3-2) and TRBJ2-1; TRBD1 matches at 10 bases. Germline loops: CDR1 LGHDT, CDR2 YNNKEL (reference sequence). This CDR3 comprises 17 residues. V lost 4 bases, J lost 6 bases, and 12 bases stayed unmatched. For the CDR3, the DNA is TGTGCCAGCAGCCCCCTTGGACAGGGGGGTCCGATCAATGAGCAGTTCTTC. Its translation is CASSPLGQGGPINEQFF.

This chain links TRBV4-3 with TRBJ1-1; tentatively, D is TRBD1 (6 bases). The CDR3 is 14 residues long. Between the trimmed V and J ends, which lost 0 bases and 1 base, there was a span of 6 bases. CDR1 and CDR2 from the germline V gene are LGHNA and YSLEER. CDR3: CASSQDRGNTEAFF. The CDR3 nucleotides are TGCGCCAGCAGCCAAGACAGGGGGAACACTGAAGCTTTCTTT.

This chain joins TRBV9 and TRBJ2-1, with unresolved D. V lost 5 bases, J lost 0 bases, and 15 bases lay in between. Germline assignment: CDR1 SGDLS and CDR2 YYNGEE. The CDR3 extends over 16 amino acids. DNA for the CDR3: TGTGCCAGCAGTCGTAGATCCACCGACTCCTACAATGAGCAGTTCTTC. Protein product: CASSRRSTDSYNEQFF.

V gene TRBV30 combines with J gene TRBJ1-6; D is unresolved. Germline V CDR1 and CDR2: GTSNPN, SVGIG (reference sequence). Trimming pared 0 bases from V and 3 bases from J, leaving 9 bases between. This CDR3 has 15 amino acids. The CDR3 DNA sequence: TGTGCCTGGAGTGTAACACCCAACTATAATTCACCCCTCCACTTT. It encodes CAWSVTPNYNSPLHF.

The chain has TRBV10-2 and TRBJ2-1; 11 nucleotides line up with TRBD2. Germline V gives CDR1 WSHSY, CDR2 SAAADI. The CDR3 spans 13 residues. The junction had 3 bases not matched to a gene; V was cut back by 7 bases and J by 7 bases. In nucleotides, the CDR3 is TGCGCCAGCAACCGACTAGCGGGGAATGAGCAGTTCTTC. Translated: CASNRLAGNEQFF.

Only one count was recorded for this clone. The CDR3 DNA reads as TGTGCCAGCTCACGAGACGGGACAGCGAACACTGAAGCTTTCTTT. This encodes CASSRDGTANTEAFF. The chain employs TRBV18 and TRBJ1-1; 7 bases align to TRBD1. Trimming at V came to 4 bases and at J to 1 base, leaving 6 bases not matched to a gene. This CDR3 region has 15 residues. Looked up from germline, CDR1 is KGHSH and CDR2 is LQKENI.

This clone was recorded once. This sequence joins TRBV7-2 and TRBJ2-7; 14 nucleotides agree with TRBD2. V gave up 5 bases and J gave up 4 bases; unmatched junction bases: 16. The CDR3 length is 19 residues. Germline-derived CDR1 and CDR2 are SGHTA and FQGNSA. CDR3 residues: CASSQRLGLAGGALYEQYF. The CDR3 nucleotides are TGTGCCAGCAGCCAACGCCTTGGACTAGCGGGGGGTGCTTTGTACGAGCAGTACTTC.

V is TRBV19 and J is TRBJ1-3, with TRBD1 as a possible D gene (6 bases). The germline CDR1 and CDR2 sequences are LNHDA and SQIVND (reference sequence). V was shortened by 6 bases and J by 4 bases, with 16 bases between the two germline ends. CDR3 size: 15 residues. The CDR3 sequence is CASRTTQGSGNTIYF. The CDR3 DNA reads as TGTGCCAGTAGAACAACACAGGGATCCGGAAACACCATATATTTT.

The rearrangement uses TRBV6-5 and TRBJ1-2, with D possibly TRBD1 on 5 matching bases. Trimming took off 8 bases at V and 8 bases at J, with 21 bases between the two ends. CDR3 length: 14 amino acids. Germline loops: CDR1 MNHEY, CDR2 SVGAGI. The CDR3 DNA follows: TGTGCCAGCTCGCAACCAGGGAGAGCGGGCGGCTACACCTTC. It codes for CASSQPGRAGGYTF.

V and J are TRBV12-3 or TRBV12-4 and TRBJ2-5; 9 nucleotides line up with TRBD1. The length of the CDR3 is 13 residues. With 5 bases clipped from V and 5 bases from J, the junction kept 3 bases outside the gene matches. The CDR3 coding sequence is TGTGCCAGCAGTGGGACAGGGCGGGAGACCCAGTACTTC. Its translation is CASSGTGRETQYF.

The V and J genes are TRBV6-5 and TRBJ1-5; D is unclear. This CDR3 spans 13 amino acids. Germline CDR1 MNHEY, CDR2 SVGAGI. The V end lost 7 bases, the J end lost 5 bases, and 12 bases lay between the germline ends. CDR3 amino acids: CASTLRTDQPQHF. CDR3 coding DNA: TGTGCCAGCACACTTCGGACTGATCAGCCCCAGCATTTT.

This chain uses TRBV6-2 or TRBV6-3 with TRBJ2-7; 7 bases align to TRBD2. After removal of 6 bases from V and 7 bases from J, the junction contained 21 bases not matched to a gene. The germline gives CDR1 MNHEY, CDR2 SVGEGT. The CDR3 is 17 residues long. This chain's CDR3 is CASSPWAGTTLVEEQYF. DNA of the CDR3: TGTGCCAGCAGCCCCTGGGCAGGGACTACACTAGTTGAGGAGCAGTACTTC.